The clone carrying this T cell receptor beta chain was detected ten times or more. This sample is drawn from a study of metastatic and nonmetastatic thyroid tumors. Patients were all untreated before their thyroid surgery. TCRdb re-called clones from the PCR reads using MiXCR. The repertoire holds 45,000 or so clones, less than 5% seen once, with roughly 9.8% in the top ten. This CDR3 spans 13 amino acids. Trimming pared 2 bases from V and 5 bases from J, leaving 7 bases between. Germline CDR1 is MGHDK and CDR2 is SYGVNS. This rearrangement joins TRBV25-1 to TRBJ1-5, with D possibly being TRBD1 (5 bases). The sequenced material came from blood. The sequence was obtained from a female donor with papillary thyroid cancer or a benign thyroid nodule (not recorded which). Some clones in this sample may be carry-over from other donors' samples. The CDR3 nucleotides read TGTGCCAGCAGTGAAGGGGCACATCAGCCCCAGCATTTT. The encoded protein is CASSEGAHQPQHF.